The 24 T cell receptor beta chains below come from one sample, sequenced in a study of human versus mouse CDR3 diversity and MHC coevolution. Generated by immunoSEQ multiplex PCR, the TCRdb table keeps only in-frame clones and is missing some. This repertoire shows over 60,000 clones, about nine tenths found once; its top ten account for 0.15%. The sample was naive CD4+ T cells from blood. Subset specified: CD45RO-negative CD62L-positive naive CD4 T cells. The receptors were gathered from a person aged 30 to 69 in good health.

The chain combines TRBV4-1 with TRBJ2-3, with TRBD2 identical over 15 bases. The CDR3 loop spans 17 amino acids. Looked up from germline, CDR1 is MGHRA and CDR2 is YSYEKL. With V trimmed by 4 bases and J by 3 bases, 5 bases remained unmatched. As DNA, the CDR3 is TGCGCCAGCAGCCCGGGACTAGCGGGAGGTAGGACAGATACGCAGTATTTT. Its protein is CASSPGLAGGRTDTQYF.

A few counts support this clone. The chain links TRBV19 to TRBJ1-4, with a possible D match to TRBD1 (5 bases). CDR1 is LNHDA and CDR2 is SQIVND in the germline V gene (reference sequence). The V end was cut by 7 bases, the J end by 7 bases, with 13 bases between. The CDR3 runs 13 residues. The CDR3 sequence is CASTRGGSEKLFF. The CDR3 bases are TGTGCCAGTACCCGGGGGGGGAGTGAAAAACTGTTTTTT. The variable domain in full, completed from reference TRBV19 and TRBJ1-4, reads DGGITQSPKYLFRKEGQNVTLSCEQNLNHDAMYWYRQDPGQGLRLIYYSQIVNDFQKGDIAEGYSVSREKKESFPLTVTSAQKNPTAFYLCASTRGGSEKLFFGSGTQLSVL.

The V gene is TRBV5-1, the J gene TRBJ2-3; weak D call: TRBD2 (6 bases). The CDR3 extends over 14 amino acids. The V end lost 4 bases, the J end lost 4 bases, and 13 bases lay between the germline ends. Germline V gene sequence: CDR1 SGHRS, CDR2 YFSETQ. The CDR3 spells CASSPGLGPDTQYF. The CDR3 DNA follows: TGCGCCAGCAGCCCGGGACTGGGTCCAGATACGCAGTATTTT.

This chain uses TRBV2 with TRBJ2-1, with 10 positions matching TRBD2. Unmatched junction bases numbered 17, after V lost 6 bases and J lost 9 bases. The CDR3 consists of 17 residues. The germline V gene has CDR1 SNHLY and CDR2 FYNNEI. In DNA, the CDR3 is TGTGCCAGCAGCCTCGGCGGAGCGGGAGGGCCGGTGGGTGAGCAGTTCTTC. The encoded protein is CASSLGGAGGPVGEQFF.

The V gene is TRBV27, the J gene TRBJ2-5; 11 bases are a match to TRBD2. The DNA matches TRBJ2-7 better at its end, which makes the J call doubtful. The length of the CDR3 is 16 residues. Germline V gene data show CDR1 as MNHEY and CDR2 as SMNVEV (reference sequence). The DNA of the CDR3 is TGTGCCAGCAGTCCGCAAACTAGCGGGAGTAAATACGAGCAGTACTTC. This gives the protein CASSPQTSGSKYEQYF.

The genes are TRBV2 and TRBJ2-2; 7 bases agree with TRBD1. The V gene's germline CDR1 is SNHLY and CDR2 FYNNEI. CDR3 length: 15 residues. J lost 0 bases, V lost 4 bases, and 2 bases had no gene match. The chain's CDR3 is CASSVGTANTGELFF. The CDR3 nucleotides read TGTGCCAGCAGTGTAGGGACAGCGAACACCGGGGAGCTGTTTTTT.

The V and J genes are TRBV9 and TRBJ2-5, with D perhaps being TRBD1 or TRBD2 (5 bases each). The last part of the DNA fits TRBJ2-7 better; the J call may be wrong. CDR1 is SGDLS, CDR2 YYNGEE, per germline. The CDR3 loop spans 15 amino acids. The CDR3 protein is CASSVDLGGGYEQYF. The DNA for the CDR3 is TGTGCCAGCAGCGTAGATCTGGGTGGGGGCTACGAGCAGTACTTC.

A note on this clone: One end of the junction does not line up with germline, which may come from a read error. The sample holds other DNA sequences that translate to the same CDR3. The chain links TRBV5-6 to TRBJ1-2; 9 nucleotides align to TRBD1. Germline CDR1 is SGHDT and CDR2 is YYEEEE. The CDR3 consists of 14 residues. The CDR3: CASSLVDRGGGYTF. The CDR3 DNA is TGTGCCAGCAGCTTAGTGGACAGGGGAGGCGGCTATACCTTC.

This clone was recorded once. The CDR3 DNA reads as TGTGCCAGCAGATTGGGACAGGACACTGAAGCTTTCTTT. Encoded protein: CASRLGQDTEAFF. The V and J genes are TRBV6-1 and TRBJ1-1; 8 nucleotides align to TRBD1. Germline V gene sequence: CDR1 MNHNS, CDR2 SASEGT. After removal of 6 bases from V and 3 bases from J, the junction contained 3 bases not matched to a gene. The CDR3 runs to 13 residues.

The chain's CDR3 is CATRYRAGNTIYF. The CDR3, as DNA: TGTGCCACCCGATACAGGGCTGGAAACACCATATATTTT. This rearrangement joins TRBV15 to TRBJ1-3; D is possibly TRBD1 (6 bases). The CDR3 has 13 amino acids. Germline V lookup: CDR1 LNHNV, CDR2 YYDKDF (reference sequence). The V end lost 8 bases, the J end lost 2 bases, and 10 bases lay between the germline ends.

The table lists this clone with a few counts. The rearrangement links TRBV10-3 to TRBJ1-5; D is unresolved. The V end was cut by 2 bases, the J end by 8 bases, with 10 bases between. The CDR3 is 13 amino acids. The germline V gene encodes CDR1 ENHRY and CDR2 SYGVKD. CDR3 sequence reads: CAISERWTEPQHF. In nucleotides, the CDR3 is TGTGCCATCAGTGAGCGGTGGACTGAGCCCCAGCATTTT.

The rearrangement links TRBV6-5 to TRBJ2-7; 10 nucleotides align to TRBD2. This CDR3 spans 14 amino acids. Germline V lookup: CDR1 MNHEY, CDR2 SVGAGI. The ends lost 8 bases at V and 5 bases at J; junction bases unmatched: 9. The DNA of the CDR3 is TGTGCCAGCTATCGTACTAGCGGGAAAAACGAGCAGTACTTC. It is translated as CASYRTSGKNEQYF.

The chain joins TRBV2 to TRBJ1-1; D call uncertain. The CDR3 covers 14 residues. Germline V gene sequence: CDR1 SNHLY, CDR2 FYNNEI. V lost 2 bases, J lost 1 base, and 8 bases lay in between. CDR3 nucleotides: TGTGCCAGCAGTGAATTTTTCGGGAACACTGAAGCTTTCTTT. Its protein product is CASSEFFGNTEAFF.

The chain links TRBV6-1 to TRBJ2-3, with D possibly TRBD2 on 6 matching bases. The CDR3 sequence is 15 residues long. CDR1 and CDR2 from the germline V gene are MNHNS and SASEGT. V lost 5 bases and J 2 bases, leaving 14 bases between the germline ends. In DNA form, the CDR3 reads TGTGCCAGCAGTTCCCCGATAGCGGCCACAGATACGCAGTATTTT. It specifies CASSSPIAATDTQYF.

This clone was counted once. This chain connects TRBV6-1 to TRBJ2-7, with 11 nucleotides matching TRBD2. CDR3 length: 19 amino acids. Germline V gives CDR1 MNHNS, CDR2 SASEGT. The J segment lost 4 bases and the V segment lost 4 bases, leaving 18 bases of the junction unmatched. This chain's CDR3 is CASSVFVLAGGQRAYEQYF. The CDR3 DNA is TGTGCCAGCAGTGTTTTCGTGTTAGCGGGGGGGCAAAGGGCTTACGAGCAGTACTTC.

The rearrangement links TRBV5-4 to TRBJ1-6; D is possibly TRBD1 (6 bases). CDR3 length: 14 residues. V was trimmed by 4 bases and J by 7 bases, leaving 12 bases between them. Germline CDR1 SGHNT, CDR2 YYREEE (reference sequence). The CDR3 DNA sequence: TGTGCCAGCAGCCCCGACAGGTCAAATTCACCCCTCCACTTT. Translated, it gives CASSPDRSNSPLHF.

The rearrangement uses TRBV7-9 and TRBJ2-1; 10 bases are shared with TRBD1. The V gene end was trimmed by 1 base and the J gene end by 7 bases; junction bases not matched to a gene: 4. CDR3 size: 15 residues. The germline CDR1 and CDR2 sequences are SEHNR and FQNEAQ (reference sequence). CDR3 region: CASSLDRDRGNEQFF. In DNA form, the CDR3 reads TGTGCCAGCAGCTTAGATAGGGACAGGGGAAATGAGCAGTTCTTC.

V gene TRBV27 combines with J gene TRBJ2-1, with D possibly TRBD1 on 5 matching bases. Germline CDR1 is MNHEY and CDR2 is SMNVEV (reference sequence). The CDR3 has 15 amino acids. V dropped 4 bases and J dropped 6 bases, with 16 bases sitting between them. CDR3 coding DNA: TGTGCCAGCAGTTACTCTTCAGGGCTTATCAATGAGCAGTTCTTC. It translates to CASSYSSGLINEQFF.

The chain employs TRBV19 and TRBJ2-2, with TRBD2 as a possible D gene (5 bases). Germline loops: CDR1 LNHDA, CDR2 SQIVND (reference sequence). Trimming cost V 3 bases and J 2 bases, with 7 bases left between them. This CDR3 is built from 14 residues. CDR3 coding DNA: TGTGCCAGTAGTATTGGAGGAAACACCGGGGAGCTGTTTTTT. Translated, it gives CASSIGGNTGELFF.

This chain uses TRBV5-1 with TRBJ2-2; TRBD1 might be the D (6 bases). Trimming cost V 0 bases and J 3 bases, with 15 bases left between them. The CDR3 loop spans 17 amino acids. The germline CDR1 and CDR2 sequences are SGHRS and YFSETQ. The DNA of the CDR3 is TGCGCCAGCAGCTTGGCTCAGGGGAGTTTCGACACCGGGGAGCTGTTTTTT. This encodes CASSLAQGSFDTGELFF.

The chain recombines TRBV28 with TRBJ1-1, with TRBD1 as a possible D gene (5 bases). Trimming cost V 1 base and J 11 bases, with 11 bases left between them. CDR1 is MDHEN, CDR2 SYDVKM, per germline. The CDR3 length is 12 residues. DNA for the CDR3: TGTGCCAGCAGTTTATCCGTCAGGGCGGCTTTCTTT. Residues: CASSLSVRAAFF.

This clone is a singleton in its sample. The chain has TRBV6-5 and TRBJ2-7, with 10 bases lining up with TRBD2. Germline V gene lookup returns CDR1 MNHEY and CDR2 SVGAGI. Unmatched junction bases numbered 5, after V lost 2 bases and J lost 4 bases. The CDR3 is made up of 15 amino acids. In nucleotides, the CDR3 is TGTGCCAGCAGTTACGCTAGCGGGAGTGGATACGAGCAGTACTTC. It codes for CASSYASGSGYEQYF.

The rearrangement joins TRBV7-9 to TRBJ2-5; 9 bases fit TRBD2. The CDR3 loop spans 17 amino acids. The germline gives CDR1 SEHNR, CDR2 FQNEAQ (reference sequence). Trimming removed 0 bases from V and 3 bases from J; junction bases left unmatched: 8. CDR3 DNA sequence: TGTGCCAGCAGCTTAGCGCTGAAAGTAGCGGGGGAAGAGACCCAGTACTTC. It yields the protein CASSLALKVAGEETQYF.

The chain employs TRBV27 and TRBJ2-5; 9 positions match TRBD1. Trimming at V came to 4 bases and at J to 1 base, leaving 4 bases not matched to a gene. CDR3 length: 15 residues. CDR1 MNHEY and CDR2 SMNVEV come from the germline V gene (reference sequence). The CDR3 bases are TGTGCCAGCAGTTCCGGGACAGGGCCCCAAGAGACCCAGTACTTC. Protein product: CASSSGTGPQETQYF.